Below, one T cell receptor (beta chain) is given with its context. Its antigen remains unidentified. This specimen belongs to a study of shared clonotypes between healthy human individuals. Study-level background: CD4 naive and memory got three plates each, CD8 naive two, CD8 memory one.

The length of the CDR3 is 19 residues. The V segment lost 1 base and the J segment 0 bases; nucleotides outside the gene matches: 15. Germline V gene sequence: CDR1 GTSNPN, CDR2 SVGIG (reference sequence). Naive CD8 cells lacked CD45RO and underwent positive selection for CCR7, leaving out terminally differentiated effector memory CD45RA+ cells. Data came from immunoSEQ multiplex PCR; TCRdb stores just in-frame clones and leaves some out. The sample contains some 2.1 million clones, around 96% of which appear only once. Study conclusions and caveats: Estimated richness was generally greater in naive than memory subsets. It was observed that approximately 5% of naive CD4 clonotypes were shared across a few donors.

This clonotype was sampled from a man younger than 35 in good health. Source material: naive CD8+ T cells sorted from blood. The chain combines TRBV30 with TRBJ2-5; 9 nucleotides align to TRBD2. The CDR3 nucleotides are TGTGCCTGGAGTGGTGGTCTAGCGGGGACTCTCGGCGACCAAGAGACCCAGTACTTC. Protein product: CAWSGGLAGTLGDQETQYF.